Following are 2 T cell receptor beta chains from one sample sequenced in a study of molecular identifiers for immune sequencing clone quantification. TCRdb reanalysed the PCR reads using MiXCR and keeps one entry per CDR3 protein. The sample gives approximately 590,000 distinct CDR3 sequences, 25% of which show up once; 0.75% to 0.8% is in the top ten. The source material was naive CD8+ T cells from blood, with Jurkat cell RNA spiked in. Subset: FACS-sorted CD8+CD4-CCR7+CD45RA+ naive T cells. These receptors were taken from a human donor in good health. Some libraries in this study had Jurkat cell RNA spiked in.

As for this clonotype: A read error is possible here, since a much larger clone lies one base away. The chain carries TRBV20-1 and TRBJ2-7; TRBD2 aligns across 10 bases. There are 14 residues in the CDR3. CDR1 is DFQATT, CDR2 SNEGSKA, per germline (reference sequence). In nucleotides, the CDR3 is TGCAGTGCACTCACTAGCGGGGCGAGTTACGCGCAGTACTTC. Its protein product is CSALTSGASYAQYF.

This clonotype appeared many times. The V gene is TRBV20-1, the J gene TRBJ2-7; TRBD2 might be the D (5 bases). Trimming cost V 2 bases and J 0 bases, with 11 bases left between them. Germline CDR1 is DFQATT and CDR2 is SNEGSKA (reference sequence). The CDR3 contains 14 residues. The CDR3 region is CSARPEDSSYEQYF. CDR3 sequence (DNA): TGCAGTGCTAGACCTGAGGACTCCTCCTACGAGCAGTACTTC.